The clone carrying this T cell receptor beta chain was recorded a few times. Its matching antigen is unknown. The entry originates in a study of T cell repertoires in cytomegalovirus infection. As for the study in general: Researchers turned to recently identified HLA-C-restricted CMV epitopes as well as well-studied HLA-B-restricted ones. It was the public TCR beta signatures that indicated both CMV infection and matching HLA type. Whole-study findings and limits: Dominant in the ex vivo response were TCR beta clonotypes restricted by HLA-C and specific for CMV. Summed public TCR beta family frequency identified CMV carriers bearing the relevant HLA.

The CDR3 contains 16 residues. The germline CDR1 and CDR2 sequences are SGHAT and FQDESV (reference sequence). Trimming cost V 3 bases and J 2 bases; bases outside gene matches: 7. TCRdb itself ran the reads through MiXCR, one entry per CDR3 protein. Of 150,000 or so distinct CDR3 sequences in the sample, about a fifth were seen once. The chain has TRBV11-1 and TRBJ1-1; 9 bases fit TRBD1. The material sequenced was CD8+ T cells from cultured PBMCs, taken from culture after CMV antigen stimulation. This clonotype originated in a human donor in good health (CMV status not recorded). Some clones in this sample may be carry-over from other donors' samples. The chain's CDR3 is CASSFGTGGRNTEAFF. The DNA for the CDR3 is TGTGCCAGCAGCTTCGGAACAGGGGGCAGAAACACTGAAGCTTTCTTT.